These T cell receptor beta chains were read from a single sample in a study of T-cell reconstitution after alpha-beta-depleted transplantation in children. TCRdb re-analysed the PCR reads in MiXCR, keeping a single row per CDR3 protein. The table lists 750,000 to 950,000 distinct CDR3 sequences, around 15% of them singletons. The source material was PBMCs, mostly from graft donor cells, sampled 360 days after TCRalphabeta/CD19-depleted stem cell transplant. Every receptor here comes from a male patient under 18 who had a stem cell transplant for acute lymphoblastic leukemia, so the T cells may come from the graft donor. Each CDR3 is given with its conserved first and last residue. Each record gives: D gene, clone size, V gene, J gene, CDR3 DNA, CDR3 protein. D genes are given only for firm matches. Clone size is not always given. Where it is, it says once, few, many or a class for expanded clones.

D gene: TRBD1
clone size: -
V gene: TRBV5-1
J gene: TRBJ2-7
CDR3 DNA: TGCGCCAGCAGCCCCGGCTTTGACAGGGGGCGATACGAGCAGTACTTC
CDR3 protein: CASSPGFDRGRYEQYF

D gene: -
clone size: -
V gene: TRBV20-1
J gene: TRBJ2-1
CDR3 DNA: TGCAGTCCCGGAGGGGGCTCATCCTACAATGAGCAGTTCTTC
CDR3 protein: CSPGGGSSYNEQFF

D gene: -
clone size: few
V gene: TRBV29-1
J gene: TRBJ2-2
CDR3 DNA: TGCAGCGTTGTTGCTAGAATGAACACCGGGGAGCTGTTTTTT
CDR3 protein: CSVVARMNTGELFF

D gene: TRBD2
clone size: -
V gene: TRBV5-1
J gene: TRBJ2-7
CDR3 DNA: TGTGCCAGCAGTCTGGTAGCGGGAGGGCCGGGCGAGCAGTACTTC
CDR3 protein: CASSLVAGGPGEQYF

D gene: -
clone size: -
V gene: TRBV2
J gene: TRBJ1-1
CDR3 DNA: TGTGCCAGCAGGACAGATTGGGGCACTGAAGCTTTCTTT
CDR3 protein: CASRTDWGTEAFF

D gene: -
clone size: once
V gene: TRBV5-1
J gene: TRBJ2-4
CDR3 DNA: TGCGCCAGCAGCTTGGGCCAGGGGACCCTATTACTCCCCAAAAACATTCAGTACTTC
CDR3 protein: CASSLGQGTLLLPKNIQYF

D gene: -
clone size: -
V gene: TRBV9
J gene: TRBJ1-2
CDR3 DNA: TGTGCCAGCAGCGTTGGAGGCGGCCGAAATGGCTACACCTTC
CDR3 protein: CASSVGGGRNGYTF

D gene: TRBD1
clone size: -
V gene: TRBV10-3
J gene: TRBJ1-5
CDR3 DNA: TGTGCCGTTCGACCGACAGGGGATAGCAATCAGCCCCAGCATTTT
CDR3 protein: CAVRPTGDSNQPQHF

D gene: TRBD2
clone size: -
V gene: TRBV12-3/TRBV12-4
J gene: TRBJ2-2
CDR3 DNA: TGTGCCAGCAGTCCCCTACTAGCGGGAGGACGTAGCACCGGGGAGCTGTTTTTT
CDR3 protein: CASSPLLAGGRSTGELFF

D gene: -
clone size: -
V gene: TRBV12-3/TRBV12-4
J gene: TRBJ2-1
CDR3 DNA: TGTGCCAGCAGTCCACATCCCTTAGCCAGGGGCAATGAGCAGTTCTTC
CDR3 protein: CASSPHPLARGNEQFF

D gene: TRBD2
clone size: few
V gene: TRBV20-1
J gene: TRBJ2-1
CDR3 DNA: TGCAGTGCTGGAGGACTAGCGGGAGTAACGAATGAGCAGTTCTTC
CDR3 protein: CSAGGLAGVTNEQFF

D gene: -
clone size: -
V gene: TRBV4-2
J gene: TRBJ2-5
CDR3 DNA: TGTGCCAGCAGCCAGGTCATTCGGGAGACCCAGTACTTC
CDR3 protein: CASSQVIRETQYF

D gene: -
clone size: -
V gene: TRBV5-1
J gene: TRBJ2-7
CDR3 DNA: TGCGCCAGCCGCCTAATATACGACGAGCAGTACTTC
CDR3 protein: CASRLIYDEQYF

D gene: TRBD2
clone size: -
V gene: TRBV12-3/TRBV12-4
J gene: TRBJ2-2
CDR3 DNA: TGTGCCAGCAGTTTAGGGACTAGGGCCTTGAACACCGGGGAGCTGTTTTTT
CDR3 protein: CASSLGTRALNTGELFF

D gene: -
clone size: -
V gene: TRBV18
J gene: TRBJ2-5
CDR3 DNA: TGTGCCAGCTCACCAACGACAGGATTATCTGGGCAAGAGACCCAGTACTTC
CDR3 protein: CASSPTTGLSGQETQYF

D gene: -
clone size: few
V gene: TRBV7-9
J gene: TRBJ2-1
CDR3 DNA: TGTGCCAGCAGCTTAAATCACCAGGTCTCCTACAATGAGCAGTTCTTC
CDR3 protein: CASSLNHQVSYNEQFF

D gene: -
clone size: few
V gene: TRBV5-1
J gene: TRBJ2-7
CDR3 DNA: TGCGCCAGCACACTGGTGGGGGGATCGGACGAGCAGTACTTC
CDR3 protein: CASTLVGGSDEQYF

D gene: -
clone size: -
V gene: TRBV5-1
J gene: TRBJ2-4
CDR3 DNA: TGCGCCAGCAGCTTGGCAGGGGCCGTAGCCAAAAACATTCAGTACTTC
CDR3 protein: CASSLAGAVAKNIQYF

D gene: -
clone size: few
V gene: TRBV4-1
J gene: TRBJ2-2
CDR3 DNA: TGCGCCAGCAGTGGTCAGCGGTGGGGGAAGGCCGGGGAGCTGTTTTTT
CDR3 protein: CASSGQRWGKAGELFF

D gene: -
clone size: few
V gene: TRBV5-5
J gene: TRBJ2-6
CDR3 DNA: TGTGCCAGCGCTTGGGGCTCTGGGGCCAACGTCCTGACTTTC
CDR3 protein: CASAWGSGANVLTF

D gene: -
clone size: -
V gene: TRBV7-2
J gene: TRBJ2-4
CDR3 DNA: TGTGCCAGCAGCCGATCGATGGGTATTCACATTCAGTACTTC
CDR3 protein: CASSRSMGIHIQYF

D gene: TRBD1
clone size: -
V gene: TRBV5-6
J gene: TRBJ2-1
CDR3 DNA: TGTGCCAGCAGCTCCCCCGGTGGGACAGGGGCCTACAATGAGCAGTTCTTC
CDR3 protein: CASSSPGGTGAYNEQFF

D gene: TRBD2
clone size: -
V gene: TRBV7-9
J gene: TRBJ2-1
CDR3 DNA: TGTGCCAGCAGCTTACCCCAGCCCGGGACTAGCGTCAATGAGCAGTTCTTC
CDR3 protein: CASSLPQPGTSVNEQFF

D gene: TRBD2
clone size: -
V gene: TRBV15
J gene: TRBJ2-2
CDR3 DNA: TGTGCCACCAGCAGAGATCCCAGACTAGCGGGAGGGAACACCGGGGAGCTGTTTTTT
CDR3 protein: CATSRDPRLAGGNTGELFF

D gene: TRBD2
clone size: few
V gene: TRBV20-1
J gene: TRBJ2-3
CDR3 DNA: TGCACCCAGGGACTAGCGGCCACAGATACGCAGTATTTT
CDR3 protein: CTQGLAATDTQYF

D gene: -
clone size: few
V gene: TRBV4-1
J gene: TRBJ1-3
CDR3 DNA: TGCGCCAGCAGCCATCAAGGCCGGGGAAATGGAAACACCATATATTTT
CDR3 protein: CASSHQGRGNGNTIYF

D gene: TRBD2
clone size: -
V gene: TRBV11-2
J gene: TRBJ2-3
CDR3 DNA: TGTGCCAGCAGCTTAAGAAGCGGGAGGGAGGGAGATACGCAGTATTTT
CDR3 protein: CASSLRSGREGDTQYF

D gene: -
clone size: many
V gene: TRBV29-1
J gene: TRBJ2-7
CDR3 DNA: TGCAGCGTTGAAGGGTTGGAGGGCCTGCTGGCCTACGAGCAGTACTTC
CDR3 protein: CSVEGLEGLLAYEQYF

D gene: -
clone size: few
V gene: TRBV7-2
J gene: TRBJ1-2
CDR3 DNA: TGTGCCATCGTCAGGGGTGCTGGCTACACCTTC
CDR3 protein: CAIVRGAGYTF

D gene: TRBD1
clone size: -
V gene: TRBV5-1
J gene: TRBJ2-1
CDR3 DNA: TGCGCCAGCAGCCCCCGTCCCGGGACAGGGTTCAATGAGCAGTTCTTC
CDR3 protein: CASSPRPGTGFNEQFF

D gene: TRBD2
clone size: few
V gene: TRBV5-1
J gene: TRBJ2-7
CDR3 DNA: TGCGCCAGCAGCTTGACTAGCGGGAGCTCAGGCTACGAGCAGTACTTC
CDR3 protein: CASSLTSGSSGYEQYF

D gene: TRBD1
clone size: -
V gene: TRBV12-3/TRBV12-4
J gene: TRBJ2-7
CDR3 DNA: TGTGCCAGCAGTTTAAGGCCTGGGACAGCTTTCTACGAGCAGTACTTC
CDR3 protein: CASSLRPGTAFYEQYF

D gene: TRBD2
clone size: few
V gene: TRBV27
J gene: TRBJ2-2
CDR3 DNA: TGTGCCAGCAGTTTCGCTAGCGGGCTTGGGACCGGGGAGCTGTTTTTT
CDR3 protein: CASSFASGLGTGELFF

D gene: -
clone size: few
V gene: TRBV7-6
J gene: TRBJ1-1
CDR3 DNA: TGTGCCAGCAGCTCCCTGGGGGGTGAAGCTTTCTTT
CDR3 protein: CASSSLGGEAFF

D gene: TRBD1
clone size: -
V gene: TRBV5-1
J gene: TRBJ2-3
CDR3 DNA: TGCGCCAGCAGCTTGGCCGGGACAGGGGAAACAGATACGCAGTATTTT
CDR3 protein: CASSLAGTGETDTQYF

D gene: -
clone size: many
V gene: TRBV21-1
J gene: TRBJ2-7
CDR3 DNA: TGTGCCAGCAGCAAGTCGGAAACTAGCCCTACCTACGAGCAGTACTTC
CDR3 protein: CASSKSETSPTYEQYF

D gene: -
clone size: many
V gene: TRBV5-6
J gene: TRBJ2-7
CDR3 DNA: TGTGCCAGCAGCTTGGGGCCTGGCGCCTCTTACGAGCAGTACTTC
CDR3 protein: CASSLGPGASYEQYF

D gene: -
clone size: -
V gene: TRBV4-2
J gene: TRBJ2-5
CDR3 DNA: TGTGCCAGCACCCTCGGATTCCCCCCGACTAGAACCTTAGGACAGACCCAGTACTTC
CDR3 protein: CASTLGFPPTRTLGQTQYF

D gene: TRBD2
clone size: -
V gene: TRBV5-1
J gene: TRBJ2-1
CDR3 DNA: TGCGCCAGCAGCCCCGGACTAGCGGGAGAAGCGGGGCAGTTCTTC
CDR3 protein: CASSPGLAGEAGQFF

D gene: -
clone size: few
V gene: TRBV6-4
J gene: TRBJ2-3
CDR3 DNA: TGTGCCAGCAGTGACTCTACAGGGCGCACAGATACGCAGTATTTT
CDR3 protein: CASSDSTGRTDTQYF

D gene: -
clone size: few
V gene: TRBV4-1
J gene: TRBJ2-6
CDR3 DNA: TGCGCCAGCAGCCAGAGGCGACCTGGGGCCAACGTCCTGACTTTC
CDR3 protein: CASSQRRPGANVLTF

D gene: TRBD2
clone size: -
V gene: TRBV4-1
J gene: TRBJ2-7
CDR3 DNA: TGCGCCAGCAGCCACGGACTAGCGGGGACCTACGAGCAGTACTTC
CDR3 protein: CASSHGLAGTYEQYF

D gene: -
clone size: few
V gene: TRBV11-2
J gene: TRBJ2-3
CDR3 DNA: TGTGCCAGCAGCCTGACCTCCGGGACTTTAACGCAGTATTTT
CDR3 protein: CASSLTSGTLTQYF

D gene: -
clone size: -
V gene: TRBV28
J gene: TRBJ2-7
CDR3 DNA: TGTGCCAGCAGTCCCCCGGGGAGGGGGCTTCACGAGCAGTACTTC
CDR3 protein: CASSPPGRGLHEQYF

D gene: -
clone size: many
V gene: TRBV5-1
J gene: TRBJ2-3
CDR3 DNA: TGCGCCAGCAGCTTGATTTCCCTAGATACGCAGTATTTT
CDR3 protein: CASSLISLDTQYF

D gene: TRBD1
clone size: once
V gene: TRBV5-1
J gene: TRBJ2-7
CDR3 DNA: TGCGCCAGCAGCTCGATACTGTTCCGGGACAGTGGATCCTACGAGCAGTACTTC
CDR3 protein: CASSSILFRDSGSYEQYF

D gene: -
clone size: many
V gene: TRBV5-1
J gene: TRBJ2-3
CDR3 DNA: TGCGCCAGCAGGGAGACTAGCACAGATACGCAGTATTTT
CDR3 protein: CASRETSTDTQYF

D gene: TRBD1
clone size: -
V gene: TRBV11-2
J gene: TRBJ2-5
CDR3 DNA: TGTGCCAGCAGCTTGGACAGGGGGAGTTGGCTCGAGACCCAGTACTTC
CDR3 protein: CASSLDRGSWLETQYF

D gene: -
clone size: many
V gene: TRBV6-1
J gene: TRBJ1-5
CDR3 DNA: TGTGCCAGCAGGACGACAGGTTATAGCAATCAGCCCCAGCATTTT
CDR3 protein: CASRTTGYSNQPQHF

D gene: -
clone size: -
V gene: TRBV12-1
J gene: TRBJ2-3
CDR3 DNA: TGTGCCAGCAGCTTCGCTCCGGGACTAGAGTTCGTTACAGATACGCAGTATTTT
CDR3 protein: CASSFAPGLEFVTDTQYF

D gene: TRBD1
clone size: few
V gene: TRBV30
J gene: TRBJ1-2
CDR3 DNA: TGTGCGCTTCGGGGACAGGGGTTCTATGGCTACACCTTC
CDR3 protein: CALRGQGFYGYTF